Listed below are T cell receptor beta chains from one sample, sequenced in a study of OX40 agonist ivuxolimab in advanced cancers. Some clones are missing from TCRdb's copy, which holds only in-frame ones; the method was immunoSEQ multiplex PCR. The data show about 83,000 clones, roughly 85% seen once. The specimen comprised CD4+ or CD8+ T cells sorted from blood, sampled in a trial of the OX40 agonist ivuxolimab. Receptor source: an adult with an advanced solid tumor such as melanoma, head and neck, liver or kidney cancer. Each CDR3 is given with its conserved first and last residue. D genes are given only for firm matches. Where a row states a size, it is once, few, many or the class of an expanded clone; other rows omit it.

TRBJ2-7,TRBV7-8,TRBD1,.,CASSWTGRHEQYF,TGTGCCAGCAGCTGGACAGGGAGGCACGAGCAGTACTTC
TRBJ2-4,TRBV7-9,.,.,CASSFHDRMNIQYF,TGTGCCAGCAGCTTTCATGACAGGATGAACATTCAGTACTTC
TRBJ2-1,TRBV10-3,.,.,CAIRAERLHNEQFF,TGTGCCATCAGGGCGGAGCGCCTCCACAATGAGCAGTTCTTC
TRBJ2-3,TRBV29-1,.,.,CSVLEEADTQYF,TGCAGCGTCCTTGAGGAGGCGGATACGCAGTATTTT
TRBJ2-3,TRBV6-4,TRBD2,.,CASSEARASGKADTQYF,TGTGCCAGCAGTGAAGCGCGAGCTAGCGGAAAAGCGGATACGCAGTATTTT
TRBJ1-2,TRBV30,.,.,CAWSVLVGYTF,TGTGCCTGGAGTGTACTGGTTGGCTACACCTTC
TRBJ2-7,TRBV29-1,.,.,CSALRAPTYEQYF,TGCAGCGCCCTTCGAGCGCCTACCTACGAGCAGTACTTC
TRBJ2-6,TRBV7-2,.,.,CASSFSGTGANVLTF,TGTGCCAGCAGCTTCTCCGGGACTGGGGCCAACGTCCTGACTTTC
TRBJ1-6,TRBV6-1,.,few,CASSERDNSPLHF,TGTGCCAGCAGTGAACGGGATAATTCACCCCTCCACTTT
TRBJ2-7,TRBV11-2,.,.,CASSSDYEQYF,TGTGCCAGCAGTTCCGACTACGAGCAGTACTTC
TRBJ1-2,TRBV7-2,.,.,CASSFAPVEGYTF,TGTGCCAGCAGCTTCGCCCCGGTGGAGGGCTACACCTTC
TRBJ2-7,TRBV5-1,.,.,CASALGGQYYEQYF,TGCGCCAGCGCCCTCGGGGGACAGTACTACGAGCAGTACTTC
TRBJ1-2,TRBV7-9,.,.,CASSLGRESLRGGYTF,TGTGCCAGCAGCTTAGGCCGGGAGTCCCTAAGAGGTGGCTACACCTTC
TRBJ2-3,TRBV2,.,once,CASKVESTDTQYF,TGTGCCAGCAAGGTAGAGAGCACAGATACGCAGTATTTT
TRBJ2-2,TRBV5-1,.,few,CASSVGNSGELFF,TGCGCCAGCAGCGTCGGGAATTCTGGGGAGCTGTTTTTT
TRBJ1-2,TRBV7-8,TRBD1,.,CASSQGQGSRGYTF,TGTGCCAGCAGCCAAGGACAGGGGTCGAGAGGCTACACCTTC
TRBJ2-7,TRBV30,.,.,CAWGALGGYEQYF,TGTGCCTGGGGAGCCCTAGGAGGCTACGAGCAGTACTTC
TRBJ2-1,TRBV5-1,TRBD1,.,CASSETGSSYNEQFF,TGCGCCAGCAGCGAGACAGGGAGCTCCTACAATGAGCAGTTCTTC
TRBJ2-3,TRBV5-1,TRBD1,.,CASSLGTGGAEDTQYF,TGCGCCAGCAGCCTAGGGACAGGGGGCGCGGAAGATACGCAGTATTTT
TRBJ2-7,TRBV29-1,.,.,CSVEERAQTEQYF,TGCAGCGTTGAAGAGCGGGCACAGACCGAGCAGTACTTC
TRBJ1-5,TRBV23-1,TRBD1,.,CASSLKYRWDRGLRQPQHF,TGCGCCAGCAGTCTAAAGTACCGCTGGGACAGGGGGCTCCGGCAGCCCCAGCATTTT
TRBJ2-5,TRBV2,.,.,CASTDLGQETQYF,TGTGCCAGCACAGATCTAGGCCAAGAGACCCAGTACTTC
TRBJ1-2,TRBV7-8,TRBD1,.,CASREGQGAWYGYTF,TGTGCCAGCAGGGAGGGACAGGGGGCTTGGTATGGCTACACCTTC
TRBJ2-1,TRBV7-3,TRBD1,.,CASSGTGGYNEQFF,TGTGCCAGCAGCGGGACAGGGGGCTACAATGAGCAGTTCTTC
TRBJ1-4,TRBV10-3,TRBD1,.,CAVRQGATNEKLFF,TGTGCCGTCCGACAGGGTGCAACTAATGAAAAACTGTTTTTT
TRBJ1-1,TRBV7-3,.,.,CASSPAPGDTEAFF,TGTGCCAGCAGCCCCGCCCCTGGGGACACTGAAGCTTTCTTT
TRBJ1-5,TRBV30,.,.,CAWGGQSNQPQHF,TGTGCCTGGGGTGGACAAAGCAATCAGCCCCAGCATTTT
TRBJ2-1,TRBV10-3,.,once,CAISPHSGPYNEQFF,TGTGCCATCAGCCCACATTCGGGGCCCTACAATGAGCAGTTCTTC
TRBJ1-4,TRBV23-1,.,.,CASSLGHPPRNEKLFF,TGCGCCAGCAGCCTGGGACACCCGCCCCGTAATGAAAAACTGTTTTTT
TRBJ1-1,TRBV2,.,.,CASSVGPELGAFF,TGTGCCAGCAGTGTTGGGCCAGAACTAGGGGCTTTCTTT
TRBJ2-5,TRBV19,.,.,CASSSTGRGETQYF,TGTGCCAGTAGCTCCACGGGGAGAGGGGAGACCCAGTACTTC
TRBJ1-3,TRBV5-1,.,.,CASSLGGENSGNTIYF,TGCGCCAGCAGCTTGGGTGGCGAGAACTCTGGAAACACCATATATTTT
TRBJ2-7,TRBV7-2,.,few,CASSLAPGVGYEQYF,TGTGCCAGCAGCTTAGCGCCTGGGGTAGGCTACGAGCAGTACTTC
TRBJ1-6,TRBV5-1,TRBD1,few,CASSPGTGQVNSPLHF,TGCGCCAGCAGCCCAGGGACAGGGCAAGTGAATTCACCCCTCCACTTT
TRBJ1-6,TRBV9,.,.,CASSWGGANSPLHF,TGTGCCAGCAGCTGGGGGGGGGCCAATTCACCCCTCCACTTT
TRBJ1-2,TRBV10-3,.,medium-sized,CAISSGFGYTF,TGTGCCATCAGTTCGGGTTTTGGCTACACCTTC
TRBJ1-2,TRBV7-2,.,.,CASSLVGFNYGYTF,TGTGCCAGCAGCTTAGTAGGGTTTAACTATGGCTACACCTTC
TRBJ1-2,TRBV6-6,.,.,CASSQYDYGYTF,TGTGCCAGCAGTCAATACGACTATGGCTACACCTTC
TRBJ1-1,TRBV5-3,.,.,CASSLALGRSTEAFF,TGTGCCAGCAGCTTGGCCCTGGGGAGATCCACTGAAGCTTTCTTT
TRBJ1-6,TRBV11-2,.,.,CASSLDPAAPLHF,TGTGCCAGCAGCTTAGATCCTGCGGCCCCCCTCCACTTT
TRBJ2-2,TRBV4-3,.,.,CASSPESNTGELFF,TGCGCCAGCAGCCCGGAATCGAACACCGGGGAGCTGTTTTTT
TRBJ2-7,TRBV6-5,TRBD1,.,CASSSSGQYPYEQYF,TGTGCCAGCAGTTCGTCGGGACAGTACCCGTACGAGCAGTACTTC
TRBJ1-2,TRBV19,.,.,CASSPFDRSYGYTF,TGTGCCAGTAGTCCGTTTGACAGGAGCTATGGCTACACCTTC
TRBJ2-2,TRBV7-9,TRBD1,.,CASKIGTGDTGELFF,TGTGCCAGCAAAATAGGGACAGGGGACACCGGGGAGCTGTTTTTT
TRBJ1-3,TRBV27,TRBD1,.,CASAQGNSGNTIYF,TGTGCCAGCGCACAGGGGAATAGTGGAAACACCATATATTTT
TRBJ2-2,TRBV5-6,TRBD1,.,CASSLLGTEYTGELFF,TGTGCCAGCAGCTTGCTCGGGACAGAGTACACCGGGGAGCTGTTTTTT
TRBJ1-1,TRBV5-8,TRBD1,.,CASSLTGVRGEAFF,TGTGCCAGCAGCTTAACAGGGGTTAGAGGTGAAGCTTTCTTT
TRBJ1-6,TRBV9,TRBD1,.,CASSPRDRGNSPLHF,TGTGCCAGCAGCCCTCGGGACAGGGGGAATTCACCCCTCCACTTT
TRBJ2-1,TRBV7-2,.,.,CASSLVRRDEQFF,TGTGCCAGCAGCTTAGTCAGGAGGGATGAGCAGTTCTTC
TRBJ2-5,TRBV2,.,.,CASTTNQETQYF,TGTGCCAGCACGACGAACCAAGAGACCCAGTACTTC
TRBJ2-3,TRBV7-2,TRBD2,.,CASSVAGASTDTQYF,TGTGCCAGCAGTGTAGCGGGGGCTAGCACAGATACGCAGTATTTT
TRBJ1-1,TRBV6-5,.,.,CASSQADRYTEAFF,TGTGCCAGCAGCCAAGCTGATCGATACACTGAAGCTTTCTTT